A single sample gave rise to the 9 T cell receptor beta chains below, sequenced in a study of OX40 agonist ivuxolimab in advanced cancers. The method was immunoSEQ multiplex PCR; TCRdb's version includes in-frame clones alone and lacks a portion of them. The sample lists approximately 74,000 clones; roughly 90% were seen once. This material consisted of CD4+ or CD8+ T cells sorted from blood, taken in a trial of the OX40 agonist ivuxolimab. The receptors were sampled from an adult with an advanced solid tumor such as melanoma, head and neck, liver or kidney cancer.

The chain links TRBV7-2 to TRBJ1-1; unclear D gene. V lost 4 bases and J 7 bases, leaving 10 bases between the germline ends. The CDR3 sequence is 12 residues long. Per the germline V gene, CDR1 is SGHTA and CDR2 is FQGNSA. The CDR3 reads CASSSYRGEAFF. CDR3 DNA sequence: TGTGCCAGCAGCTCGTACCGGGGTGAAGCTTTCTTT.

The chain uses TRBV29-1 and TRBJ2-5; D is perhaps TRBD2 (5 bases). The length of the CDR3 is 12 residues. V shed 6 bases and J shed 2 bases, with 10 bases lying between them. CDR1 and CDR2 (germline): SQVTM, ANQGSEA. CDR3 protein: CSVVGVQETQYF. The CDR3 DNA reads as TGCAGCGTCGTCGGGGTACAAGAGACCCAGTACTTC. The whole variable domain, remainder taken from reference TRBV29-1 and TRBJ2-5, is SAVISQKPSRDICQRGTSLTIQCQVDSQVTMMFWYRQQPGQSLTLIATANQGSEATYESGFVIDKFPISRPNLTFSTLTVSNMSPEDSSIYLCSVVGVQETQYFGPGTRLLVL.

The chain carries TRBV6-1 and TRBJ2-2; 7 bases match TRBD1. The junction had 3 bases not matched to a gene; V was cut back by 2 bases and J by 3 bases. Germline values: CDR1 MNHNS, CDR2 SASEGT. There are 15 residues in the CDR3. Here the CDR3 DNA reads TGTGCCAGCAGTGAATTTGGGACAGACACCGGGGAGCTGTTTTTT. Translated: CASSEFGTDTGELFF.

This chain joins TRBV6-6 and TRBJ1-2, with D unresolved. The V end was cut by 6 bases, the J end by 10 bases, with 21 bases between. The length of the CDR3 is 14 residues. Germline values: CDR1 MNHNY, CDR2 SVGAGI (reference sequence). The CDR3: CASSPGDIASDYTF. The DNA of the CDR3 is TGTGCCAGCAGCCCGGGAGACATAGCTTCGGACTACACCTTC.

The gene calls are TRBV6-5 and TRBJ1-1, with a possible D match to TRBD1 (5 bases). Germline CDR1 MNHEY, CDR2 SVGAGI. V lost 6 bases to trimming and J lost 5 bases, with 16 bases between them. CDR3 length: 14 residues. CDR3 protein: CASRFTGRVTEAFF. The CDR3 DNA sequence: TGTGCCAGCAGATTTACAGGCCGGGTGACTGAAGCTTTCTTT.

CDR3 bases: TGTGCCAGCAGCTTGAGGGGGGCAGATACGCAGTATTTT. Translating gives CASSLRGADTQYF. The chain employs TRBV5-4 and TRBJ2-3, with D possibly being TRBD1 or TRBD2 (6 bases each). The CDR3 has 13 amino acids. Germline CDR1 reads SGHNT; CDR2 reads YYREEE (reference sequence). V was shortened by 1 base and J by 4 bases, with 7 bases between the two germline ends.

This clone has a single count. As DNA, the CDR3 is TGTGCCAGCAGCTCGAGCAGCAATCAGCCCCAGCATTTT. Translating gives CASSSSSNQPQHF. V is TRBV5-6 and J is TRBJ1-5; D uncertain. Trimming took off 3 bases at V and 1 base at J, with 5 bases between the two ends. The CDR3 spans 13 residues. Germline lookup yields CDR1 SGHDT and CDR2 YYEEEE.

The CDR3 sequence is CASSLDQYEQYF. The CDR3 nucleotides are TGCGCCAGCAGCTTGGACCAGTACGAGCAGTACTTC. V is TRBV5-1 and J is TRBJ2-7; the D is unclear. Between the trimmed V and J ends, which lost 0 bases and 4 bases, there was a span of 5 bases. Germline V gene data show CDR1 as SGHRS and CDR2 as YFSETQ. CDR3 length: 12 amino acids.

The chain is built from TRBV6-4 and TRBJ2-1, with 10 nucleotides matching TRBD2. Trimming at V came to 1 base and at J to 7 bases, leaving 10 bases not matched to a gene. CDR1 and CDR2 (germline): MRHNA, SNTAGT. The CDR3 runs 17 residues. CDR3 in amino acids: CASSDWEAGGPGNEQFF. The CDR3, as DNA: TGTGCCAGCAGTGACTGGGAAGCGGGAGGGCCGGGAAATGAGCAGTTCTTC.